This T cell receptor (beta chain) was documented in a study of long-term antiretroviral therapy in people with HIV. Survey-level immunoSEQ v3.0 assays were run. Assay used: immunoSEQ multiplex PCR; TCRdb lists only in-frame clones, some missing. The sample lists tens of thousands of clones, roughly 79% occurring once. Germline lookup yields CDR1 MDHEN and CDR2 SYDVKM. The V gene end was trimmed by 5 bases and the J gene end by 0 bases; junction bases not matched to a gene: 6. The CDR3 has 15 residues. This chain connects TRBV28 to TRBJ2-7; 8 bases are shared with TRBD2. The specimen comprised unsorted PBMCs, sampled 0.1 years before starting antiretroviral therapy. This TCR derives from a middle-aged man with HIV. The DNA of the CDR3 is TGTGCCAGCAGTACCCCGGGGGGGTCCTCCTACGAGCAGTACTTC. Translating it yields CASSTPGGSSYEQYF.